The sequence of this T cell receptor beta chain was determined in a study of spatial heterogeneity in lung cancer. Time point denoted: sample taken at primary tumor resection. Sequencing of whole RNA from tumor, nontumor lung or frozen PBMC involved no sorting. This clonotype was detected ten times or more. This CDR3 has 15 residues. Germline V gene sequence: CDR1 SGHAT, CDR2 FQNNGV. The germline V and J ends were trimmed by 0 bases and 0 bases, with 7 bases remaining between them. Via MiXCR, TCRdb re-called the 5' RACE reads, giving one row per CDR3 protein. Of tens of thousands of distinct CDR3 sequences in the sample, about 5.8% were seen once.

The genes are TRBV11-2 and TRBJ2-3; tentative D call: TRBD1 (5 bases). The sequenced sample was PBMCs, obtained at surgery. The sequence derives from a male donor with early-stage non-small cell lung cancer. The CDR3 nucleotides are TGTGCCAGCAGCTTAGATACAGGTAGCACAGATACGCAGTATTTT. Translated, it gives CASSLDTGSTDTQYF.